In its sample, the clone carrying this T cell receptor beta chain was seen many times. The antigen remains unidentified. RNA served as the template for amplifying TCR beta CDR3 regions. RT-PCR was first run with HTBI primers, then multiplex PCR in a second round. TCRdb analysed the multiplex PCR reads with MiXCR anew, one entry per CDR3 protein. Among 170,000 or so distinct CDR3 sequences, approximately 40% were seen once, and the ten largest hold 7.5% to 10%. Trimming left V 7 bases short and J 3 bases short, with 15 bases between. The CDR3 loop spans 14 amino acids. PBMCs were isolated from an approximately 10 ml sample of fresh peripheral blood. This sample was included in a study of Graves' ophthalmopathy and Graves' hyperthyroidism. Points from the study as a whole: The study's model predicted ophthalmopathy progression at over 55% sensitivity and around 75% specificity. Blood repertoires reportedly contained most expanded thyroid clonotypes above 0.001 frequency.

Sequencing was performed on peripheral blood. The rearrangement links TRBV12-3 or TRBV12-4 to TRBJ2-5; D may match TRBD1 or TRBD2 (5 bases each). The TCR originated in a man aged 25 to 40 with Graves' ophthalmopathy. CDR3 residues: CASNKGRGKETQYF. CDR3 coding DNA: TGTGCCAGCAACAAGGGACGGGGCAAAGAGACCCAGTACTTC.